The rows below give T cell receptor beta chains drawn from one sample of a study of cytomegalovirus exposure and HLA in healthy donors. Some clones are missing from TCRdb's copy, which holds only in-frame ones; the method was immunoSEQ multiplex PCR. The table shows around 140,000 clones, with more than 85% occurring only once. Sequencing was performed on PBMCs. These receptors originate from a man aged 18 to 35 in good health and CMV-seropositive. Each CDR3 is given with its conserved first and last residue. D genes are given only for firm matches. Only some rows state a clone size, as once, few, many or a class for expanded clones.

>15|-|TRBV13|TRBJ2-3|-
CASSLGFSSTDTQYF
TGTGCCAGCAGCTTGGGCTTCTCTAGCACAGATACGCAGTATTTT
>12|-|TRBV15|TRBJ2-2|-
CATSLATGELFF
TGTGCCACCAGCCTAGCGACCGGGGAGCTGTTTTTT
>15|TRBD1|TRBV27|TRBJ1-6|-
CASSLKVRGPSPLHF
TGTGCCAGCAGTTTAAAGGTCAGGGGGCCTTCACCCCTCCACTTT
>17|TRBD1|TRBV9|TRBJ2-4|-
CASSFGTGGKAENIQYF
TGTGCCAGCAGCTTTGGGACAGGGGGTAAGGCCGAAAACATTCAGTACTTC
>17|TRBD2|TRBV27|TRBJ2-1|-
CASSSTRGVPSYNEQFF
TGTGCCAGCAGTTCTACTCGGGGGGTCCCTTCCTACAATGAGCAGTTCTTC
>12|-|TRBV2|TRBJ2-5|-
CASNIAQETQYF
TGTGCCAGCAATATAGCTCAAGAGACCCAGTACTTC
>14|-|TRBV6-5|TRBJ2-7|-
CASSPRQETYEQYF
TGTGCCAGCAGTCCCCGACAGGAGACCTACGAGCAGTACTTC
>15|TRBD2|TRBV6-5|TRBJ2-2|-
CASSSAGGLAGELFF
TGTGCCAGCAGCTCAGCGGGAGGTTTAGCCGGGGAGCTGTTTTTT
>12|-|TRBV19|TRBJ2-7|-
CASSTPTYEQYF
TGTGCCAGTAGTACCCCCACCTACGAGCAGTACTTC
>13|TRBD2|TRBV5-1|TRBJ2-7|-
CASSAGGPGEQYF
TGCGCCAGCAGTGCGGGGGGGCCGGGTGAGCAGTACTTC
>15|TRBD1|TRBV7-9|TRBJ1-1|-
CASSPLTGTSTEAFF
TGTGCCAGCAGCCCCCTGACAGGGACGAGCACTGAAGCTTTCTTT
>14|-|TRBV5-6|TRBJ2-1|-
CASSSPGLHNEQFF
TGTGCCAGCAGCTCGCCGGGACTCCACAATGAGCAGTTCTTC
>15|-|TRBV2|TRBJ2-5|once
CASSARQGGGETQYF
TGTGCCAGCAGTGCCCGGCAGGGAGGCGGCGAGACCCAGTACTTC
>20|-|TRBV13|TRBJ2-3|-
CASSLGGGGSGIGGTDTQYF
TGTGCCAGCAGCTTAGGGGGAGGGGGAAGCGGGATAGGAGGCACAGATACGCAGTATTTT
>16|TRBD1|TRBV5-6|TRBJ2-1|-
CASSPRQGTVDNEQFF
TGTGCCAGCAGCCCCCGACAGGGGACGGTTGACAATGAGCAGTTCTTC
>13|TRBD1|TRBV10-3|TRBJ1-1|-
CAISVGTGDEAFF
TGTGCCATCAGTGTGGGGACAGGGGATGAAGCTTTCTTT
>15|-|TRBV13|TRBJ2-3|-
CASSPGRGRTDTQYF
TGTGCCAGCTCCCCGGGGCGGGGTCGCACAGATACGCAGTATTTT
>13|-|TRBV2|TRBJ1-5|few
CASSTGGNQPQHF
TGTGCCAGCAGTACCGGTGGCAATCAGCCCCAGCATTTT
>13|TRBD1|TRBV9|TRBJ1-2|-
CASSPRTGHGYTF
TGTGCCAGCAGCCCCAGGACAGGACATGGCTACACCTTC
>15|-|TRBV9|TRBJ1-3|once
CASSVEGASGNTIYF
TGTGCCAGCAGCGTAGAAGGGGCCTCTGGAAACACCATATATTTT
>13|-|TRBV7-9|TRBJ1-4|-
CASSLYQGRELFF
TGTGCCAGCAGCTTATATCAGGGTCGGGAACTGTTTTTT
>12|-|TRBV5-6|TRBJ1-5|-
CASSSGNQPQHF
TGTGCCAGCAGCTCAGGAAATCAGCCCCAGCATTTT
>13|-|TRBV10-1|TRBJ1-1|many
CASTPGGITEAFF
TGCGCCAGCACCCCGGGAGGCATCACTGAAGCTTTCTTT
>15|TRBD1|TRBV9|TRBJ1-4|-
CASSVETGAGEKLFF
TGTGCCAGCAGCGTGGAGACAGGGGCAGGTGAAAAACTGTTTTTT
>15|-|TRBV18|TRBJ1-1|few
CASSPLLASGTEAFF
TGTGCCAGCTCACCTCTCCTCGCCTCGGGAACTGAAGCTTTCTTT
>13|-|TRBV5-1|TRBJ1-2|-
CASAITGSDGYTF
TGCGCCAGCGCAATTACAGGGTCTGATGGCTACACCTTC
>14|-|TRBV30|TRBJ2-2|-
CAWRSGQNTGELFF
TGTGCCTGGAGGTCGGGACAGAACACCGGGGAGCTGTTTTTT
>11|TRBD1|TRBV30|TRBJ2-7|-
CAGGQGAEQYF
TGTGCCGGGGGACAGGGGGCCGAGCAGTACTTC
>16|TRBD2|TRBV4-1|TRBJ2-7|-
CASSQVGSGYRYEQYF
TGCGCCAGCAGCCAAGTGGGTAGCGGGTACCGCTACGAGCAGTACTTC
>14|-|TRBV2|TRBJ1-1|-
CASSEAGGFTEAFF
TGTGCCAGCAGTGAGGCCGGAGGGTTCACTGAAGCTTTCTTT
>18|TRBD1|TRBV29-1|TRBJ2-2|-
CSVEGTGVISSGTGELFF
TGCAGCGTTGAGGGGACAGGGGTGATTTCCTCAGGCACCGGGGAGCTGTTTTTT
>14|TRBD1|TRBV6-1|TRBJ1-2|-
CASSEETGILGYTF
TGTGCCAGCAGTGAGGAGACAGGGATTCTCGGCTACACCTTC
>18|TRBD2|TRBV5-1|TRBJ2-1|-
CASLSKGLASSSYNEQFF
TGCGCCAGTCTAAGCAAGGGACTAGCTTCAAGCTCCTACAATGAGCAGTTCTTC
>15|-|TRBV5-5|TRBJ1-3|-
CASSRGGGSGNTIYF
TGTGCCAGCAGCCGCGGGGGAGGGTCCGGAAACACCATATATTTT
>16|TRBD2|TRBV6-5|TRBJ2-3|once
CASSYSGGGPPGTQYF
TGTGCCAGCAGTTACTCGGGGGGAGGGCCACCAGGTACGCAGTATTTT
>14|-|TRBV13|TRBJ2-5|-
CASSFRTSRETQYF
TGTGCCAGCAGCTTCCGGACATCACGGGAGACCCAGTACTTC
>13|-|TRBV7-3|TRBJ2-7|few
CASAAGAAYEQYF
TGTGCCAGCGCGGCGGGCGCAGCCTACGAGCAGTACTTC
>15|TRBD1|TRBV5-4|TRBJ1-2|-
CASSPRGTELYGYTF
TGTGCCAGCAGCCCGAGGGGGACAGAATTATATGGCTACACCTTC
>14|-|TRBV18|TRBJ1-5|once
CASSPVRTNQPQHF
TGTGCCAGCTCACCAGTCAGAACCAATCAGCCCCAGCATTTT
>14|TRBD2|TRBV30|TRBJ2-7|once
CAWSYSGSLYEQYF
TGTGCCTGGAGTTATAGCGGGAGCCTTTACGAGCAGTACTTC
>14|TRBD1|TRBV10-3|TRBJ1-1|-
CAITSGTEDTEAFF
TGTGCCATCACCTCCGGGACAGAGGACACTGAAGCTTTCTTT
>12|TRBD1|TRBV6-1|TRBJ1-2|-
CASQTGIRGYTF
TGTGCCAGCCAGACAGGGATTCGAGGCTACACCTTC
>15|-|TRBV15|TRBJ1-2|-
CATSRARVEGYGYTF
TGTGCCACCAGCAGAGCTCGGGTGGAGGGCTATGGCTACACCTTC
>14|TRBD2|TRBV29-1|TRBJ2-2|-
CSAKTSGVTGELFF
TGCAGCGCCAAGACTAGCGGGGTCACCGGGGAGCTGTTTTTT
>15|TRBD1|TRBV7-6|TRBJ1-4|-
CASSLEQGRSEKLFF
TGTGCCAGCAGCCTAGAACAGGGGCGGAGTGAAAAACTGTTTTTT
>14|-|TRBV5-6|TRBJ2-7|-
CASSFGQGSYEQYF
TGTGCCAGCAGCTTTGGGCAGGGGTCTTACGAGCAGTACTTC
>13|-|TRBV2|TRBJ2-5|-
CASSEEVGETQYF
TGTGCCAGCAGTGAGGAGGTGGGAGAGACCCAGTACTTC
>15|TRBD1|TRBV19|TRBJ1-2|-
CASSIEGTGFYGYTF
TGTGCCAGTAGTATAGAAGGGACAGGCTTCTATGGCTACACCTTC
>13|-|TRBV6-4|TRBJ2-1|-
CASARDSKDEQFF
TGTGCCAGCGCCCGGGACTCCAAAGATGAGCAGTTCTTC
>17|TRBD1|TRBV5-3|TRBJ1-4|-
CARSPAPGGLVMEKLFF
TGTGCCAGAAGCCCTGCCCCAGGGGGCCTCGTAATGGAAAAACTGTTTTTT
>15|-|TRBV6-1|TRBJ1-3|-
CASRETVDSGNTIYF
TGTGCCAGCAGGGAGACTGTTGACTCTGGAAACACCATATATTTT
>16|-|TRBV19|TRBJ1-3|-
CASSPRGEGVGNTIYF
TGTGCCAGTAGCCCTCGGGGGGAGGGCGTTGGAAACACCATATATTTT
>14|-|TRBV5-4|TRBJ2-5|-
CASSFGGLGETQYF
TGTGCCAGCAGCTTCGGCGGGCTGGGAGAGACCCAGTACTTC
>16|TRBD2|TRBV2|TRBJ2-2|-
CASSVASGGHTGELFF
TGTGCCAGCAGTGTAGCTAGCGGGGGCCACACCGGGGAGCTGTTTTTT
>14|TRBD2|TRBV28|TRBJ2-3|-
CASARTSGIDTQYF
TGTGCCAGCGCACGGACTAGCGGGATTGATACGCAGTATTTT
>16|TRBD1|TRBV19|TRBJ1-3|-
CASSTGQGHSGNTIYF
TGTGCCAGTAGTACGGGACAGGGCCACTCTGGAAACACCATATATTTT
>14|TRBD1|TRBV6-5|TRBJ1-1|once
CASSYGTGDTEAFF
TGTGCCAGCAGTTACGGGACAGGAGACACTGAAGCTTTCTTT
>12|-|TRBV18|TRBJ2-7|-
CASSPATHEQYF
TGTGCCAGCTCACCAGCGACTCACGAGCAGTACTTC
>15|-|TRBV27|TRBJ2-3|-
CASSFDRAGTDTQYF
TGTGCCAGCAGTTTCGACAGGGCGGGAACAGATACGCAGTATTTT
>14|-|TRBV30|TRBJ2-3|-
CAWSNGGPTDTQYF
TGTGCCTGGAGTAACGGGGGACCCACAGATACGCAGTATTTT